The 27 T cell receptor beta chains in this list originate from one sample, sequenced in a study of T-cell reconstitution after alpha-beta-depleted transplantation in children. Unique molecular identifiers were built into the TCRbeta library. From the PCR reads, TCRdb called clonotypes with MiXCR, one entry per CDR3 protein. Seen here are approximately 230,000 distinct CDR3 sequences, 20% to 30% observed once, and the top ten hold around 4.8%. The material was PBMCs, mostly from graft donor cells, obtained 360 days after TCRalphabeta/CD19-depleted stem cell transplant. These receptors were obtained from a female patient between 2 and 15 years old who had a stem cell transplant for congenital amegakaryocytic thrombocytopenia, so the T cells may come from the graft donor.

The chain uses TRBV6-2 or TRBV6-3 and TRBJ2-1, with 9 bases aligning to TRBD2. CDR1 and CDR2 (germline): MNHEY, SVGEGT. With 10 bases clipped from V and 8 bases from J, the junction kept 21 bases outside the gene matches. This CDR3 has 17 amino acids. CDR3: CATHPYQYSGSSDEQFF. DNA of the CDR3: TGTGCCACACACCCGTACCAATATAGCGGGAGTAGCGATGAGCAGTTCTTC.

This clonotype was counted a few times. V gene TRBV11-2 combines with J gene TRBJ2-5; 10 bases align to TRBD1. Trimming removed 3 bases from V and 3 bases from J; junction bases left unmatched: 7. Germline-derived CDR1 and CDR2 are SGHAT and FQNNGV. The CDR3 extends over 16 amino acids. The DNA for the CDR3 is TGTGCCAGCAGCTTCCCCTTGGGGACAGGGGAAGAGACCCAGTACTTC. Protein: CASSFPLGTGEETQYF.

The table lists this clonotype with many counts. The V and J genes are TRBV7-2 and TRBJ2-1; 11 bases map to TRBD2. Trimming removed 5 bases from V and 4 bases from J; junction bases left unmatched: 10. The V gene's germline CDR1 is SGHTA and CDR2 FQGNSA. This CDR3 has 17 residues. This chain's CDR3 is CASSPAPGTSGYNEQFF. The DNA for the CDR3 is TGTGCCAGCAGCCCAGCCCCCGGGACTAGCGGTTACAATGAGCAGTTCTTC.

This clonotype was observed at least ten times. This chain links TRBV4-1 with TRBJ2-5; D is undetermined. V lost 1 base and J 5 bases, leaving 11 bases between the germline ends. This CDR3 is 14 amino acids long. Germline CDR1 reads MGHRA; CDR2 reads YSYEKL. The CDR3 sequence is CASSQGRKVETQYF. The CDR3 DNA reads as TGCGCCAGCAGCCAAGGCCGAAAAGTTGAGACCCAGTACTTC.

This sequence joins TRBV20-1 and TRBJ2-1; TRBD2 might be the D (6 bases). The CDR3 spans 15 residues. The V end lost 6 bases, the J end lost 2 bases, and 17 bases lay between the germline ends. Germline values: CDR1 DFQATT, CDR2 SNEGSKA (reference sequence). The CDR3 loop reads CSAGLTTHPYNEQFF. As DNA, the CDR3 is TGCAGTGCGGGACTCACAACACACCCCTACAATGAGCAGTTCTTC.

The chain recombines TRBV5-1 with TRBJ2-2, with D possibly TRBD2 on 6 matching bases. Trimming shortened V by 3 bases and J by 9 bases, and 15 bases separated the two germline ends. CDR1 and CDR2 from the germline V gene are SGHRS and YFSETQ. This CDR3 spans 14 amino acids. The CDR3 is CASSSGLSFRELFF. CDR3 coding DNA: TGCGCCAGCAGCTCTGGACTAAGTTTCCGGGAGCTGTTTTTT.

This chain links TRBV20-1 with TRBJ2-3; possibly TRBD2 for D (6 bases). Germline V gives CDR1 DFQATT, CDR2 SNEGSKA (reference sequence). This CDR3 region has 12 residues. Trimming removed 4 bases from V and 8 bases from J, with 13 bases in between. CDR3 sequence: CSAIPRGGTQYF. The CDR3 DNA reads TGCAGTGCTATTCCCCGGGGAGGTACGCAGTATTTT.

The chain combines TRBV6-1 with TRBJ1-1; a weak D match, TRBD1 (6 bases). Germline values: CDR1 MNHNS, CDR2 SASEGT. V was pared by 0 bases and J by 3 bases, with 20 bases between. The CDR3 sequence is 18 residues long. The DNA for the CDR3 is TGTGCCAGCAGTGAAGCGCTTCCCGGACAGATGAAGTACACTGAAGCTTTCTTT. Translated: CASSEALPGQMKYTEAFF.

J is TRBJ1-3 and V is TRBV7-9; TRBD1 aligns across 10 bases. Germline lookup yields CDR1 SEHNR and CDR2 FQNEAQ (reference sequence). Trimming took 4 bases from V and 7 from J; bases not matched to a gene: 10. The CDR3 extends over 16 amino acids. The CDR3 loop reads CASSSVRQGAFNTIYF. The CDR3 DNA reads as TGTGCCAGCAGCTCCGTAAGACAGGGGGCATTCAACACCATATATTTT.

The chain combines TRBV20-1 with TRBJ2-5; D unclear. Germline CDR1 DFQATT, CDR2 SNEGSKA (reference sequence). V lost 4 bases to trimming and J lost 1 base, with 10 bases between them. The CDR3 covers 13 residues. CDR3 loop: CSAKVLRQETQYF. CDR3 DNA: TGCAGTGCTAAAGTCTTACGCCAAGAGACCCAGTACTTC.

In this sample, this clonotype turned up a few times. The rearrangement joins TRBV20-1 to TRBJ1-6; D is perhaps TRBD1 (6 bases). Per germline, CDR1 DFQATT and CDR2 SNEGSKA (reference sequence). The CDR3 runs 13 residues. V was trimmed by 4 bases and J by 7 bases, leaving 11 bases between them. The CDR3 spells CSATQGRNSPLHF. For the CDR3, the DNA is TGCAGTGCTACCCAGGGGAGGAATTCACCCCTCCACTTT.

In its sample, this clonotype was seen many times. The chain combines TRBV3-1 with TRBJ2-6; tentative D call: TRBD2 (5 bases). The germline gives CDR1 LGHDT, CDR2 YNNKEL (reference sequence). CDR3 size: 16 residues. V dropped 4 bases and J dropped 0 bases, with 10 bases sitting between them. DNA of the CDR3: TGTGCCAGCAGCCCAGGAGGTAGCTCTGGGGCCAACGTCCTGACTTTC. Residues: CASSPGGSSGANVLTF. The full variable domain, rest sourced from reference TRBV3-1 and TRBJ2-6, is DTAVSQTPKYLVTQMGNDKSIKCEQNLGHDTMYWYKQDSKKFLKIMFSYNNKELIINETVPNRFSPKSPDKAHLNLHINSLELGDSAVYFCASSPGGSSGANVLTFGAGSRLTVL.

CDR3 coding DNA: TGTGCCAGCAGCCAAGATACGGAAAAACTGTTTTTT. As protein: CASSQDTEKLFF. The V gene is TRBV3-1, the J gene TRBJ1-4; D is uncertain. The germline V gene has CDR1 LGHDT and CDR2 YNNKEL (reference sequence). Trimming shortened V by 0 bases and J by 8 bases, and 4 bases separated the two germline ends. The CDR3 loop spans 12 amino acids.

J is TRBJ2-5 and V is TRBV2, with TRBD2 identical over 8 bases. Per the germline V gene, CDR1 is SNHLY and CDR2 is FYNNEI. The CDR3 loop spans 16 amino acids. V dropped 6 bases and J dropped 2; count of bases not matched to a gene: 11. CDR3 amino acids: CASSAPGLVGQETQYF. The CDR3 bases are TGTGCCAGCAGCGCACCGGGACTAGTGGGGCAAGAGACCCAGTACTTC.

This clonotype has a handful of counts. The rearrangement links TRBV6-1 to TRBJ1-2, with 8 positions matching TRBD1. Per the germline V gene, CDR1 is MNHNS and CDR2 is SASEGT. J gave up 7 bases and V 2 bases, and 3 bases lay outside the gene matches. The CDR3 spans 13 residues. This CDR3 reads CASSEQGAGGYTF. CDR3 sequence (DNA): TGTGCCAGCAGTGAACAGGGGGCGGGTGGCTACACCTTC.

This clonotype appeared a few times. The gene calls are TRBV11-2 and TRBJ2-6; 7 nucleotides agree with TRBD2. V was clipped by 1 base and J by 0 bases; unmatched bases: 15. Germline V CDR1 and CDR2: SGHAT, FQNNGV. CDR3 length: 21 residues. The CDR3 DNA is TGTGCCAGCAGCTTAGGCCCTAGCGGCCAATTGATTATCTCTGGGGCCAACGTCCTGACTTTC. This sequence encodes CASSLGPSGQLIISGANVLTF.

The CDR3 region has the DNA TGCAGTGCTAGATGGCTAGCGGGGGATACGCAGTATTTT. Its protein product is CSARWLAGDTQYF. V is TRBV20-1 and J is TRBJ2-3, with 9 bases fitting TRBD2. V gave up 2 bases and J gave up 6 bases; unmatched junction bases: 3. Per the germline V gene, CDR1 is DFQATT and CDR2 is SNEGSKA (reference sequence). The CDR3 extends over 13 amino acids.

The chain carries TRBV7-9 and TRBJ1-1; D unresolved. Deletions cut 1 base from V and 7 bases from J, with 22 bases between. The CDR3 is made up of 17 amino acids. Germline V gives CDR1 SEHNR, CDR2 FQNEAQ (reference sequence). The CDR3 loop is CASSLDISPRGWNEAFF. CDR3 coding DNA: TGTGCCAGCAGCTTAGACATTAGCCCACGTGGGTGGAATGAAGCTTTCTTT. The variable domain in full, completed from reference TRBV7-9 and TRBJ1-1, reads DTGVSQNPRHKITKRGQNVTFRCDPISEHNRLYWYRQTLGQGPEFLTYFQNEAQLEKSRLLSDRFSAERPKGSFSTLEIQRTEQGDSAMYLCASSLDISPRGWNEAFFGQGTRLTVV.

A few counts support this clonotype. No DNA is shown, since the ends of the CDR3 on it are uncertain; the CDR3 is the one TCRdb lists. The chain links TRBV10-3 to TRBJ2-2; the table gives TRBD2 as D, unverified against the DNA. Germline CDR1 is ENHRY and CDR2 is SYGVKD. Including both end residues, the CDR3 is 17 amino acids long. The CDR3 here is CAISAFAPEDTGELFFF.

Ten or more counts support this clonotype. The rearrangement joins TRBV12-3 or TRBV12-4 to TRBJ2-3; no reliable D call. Trimming cost V 3 bases and J 4 bases, with 14 bases left between them. The CDR3 contains 15 residues. This CDR3 reads CASSLSGPSADTQYF. CDR3 nucleotide sequence: TGTGCCAGCAGTTTGTCTGGGCCCAGCGCAGATACGCAGTATTTT.

The V call is TRBV7-3, the J call TRBJ2-3; 9 nucleotides match TRBD2. The V gene end was trimmed by 1 base and the J gene end by 4 bases; junction bases not matched to a gene: 6. This CDR3 has 16 amino acids. Germline CDR1 is SGHTA and CDR2 is FQGTGA. The CDR3 DNA sequence: TGTGCCAGCAGCTTAAACCTAGCGGGAAGAGCAGATACGCAGTATTTT. Residues: CASSLNLAGRADTQYF.

The chain recombines TRBV2 with TRBJ1-2; D is perhaps TRBD1 (5 bases). CDR1 and CDR2 from the germline V gene are SNHLY and FYNNEI. V dropped 3 bases and J dropped 4 bases, with 15 bases sitting between them. This CDR3 spans 15 amino acids. CDR3 DNA: TGTGCCAGCAGTGAGGAATTGGGGAGGGGCTATGGCTACACCTTC. Translation gives CASSEELGRGYGYTF.

This clonotype showed up just a few times. V and J are TRBV29-1 and TRBJ2-1, with D maybe TRBD2 (7 bases). Germline-derived CDR1 and CDR2 are SQVTM and ANQGSEA. There are 14 residues in the CDR3. The germline V and J ends were trimmed by 6 bases and 3 bases, with 15 bases remaining between them. The CDR3 DNA is TGCAGCGTGGGGGCGGGAGAGCTCTACAATGAGCAGTTCTTC. Protein: CSVGAGELYNEQFF.

Comments on this clonotype: Since a much larger clone is just one base distant, this may be a read error. This rearrangement joins TRBV21-1 to TRBJ2-1; TRBD1 reflects the table's D call only, with no check against the DNA. TRBV21-1 is annotated as a pseudogene. The CDR3 totals 14 residues. The CDR3 protein is CASSSQDTYNEQFF. CDR3 nucleotides: TGTGCCAGCAGCTCCCAGGACACATACAATGAGCAGTTCTTC.

The chain is built from TRBV12-3 or TRBV12-4 and TRBJ2-3; D might be TRBD2 (5 bases). This CDR3 has 15 residues. The V and J ends lost 4 bases and 2 bases respectively, with 13 bases between them. The CDR3 protein is CASSSLEEFTDTQYF. For the CDR3, the DNA is TGTGCCAGCAGTTCCCTGGAGGAATTCACAGATACGCAGTATTTT.

This clonotype was counted only a few times. This sequence joins TRBV7-3 and TRBJ1-1; unclear D gene. This CDR3 region has 13 residues. V lost 0 bases and J lost 1, with 3 bases in between. From germline, CDR1 is SGHTA and CDR2 FQGTGA. CDR3 residues: CASSLTPNTEAFF. DNA of the CDR3: TGTGCCAGCAGCTTAACCCCGAACACTGAAGCTTTCTTT.

This chain joins TRBV5-4 and TRBJ2-1, with D perhaps matching TRBD1 (5 bases). V lost 0 bases and J 6 bases, leaving 7 bases between the germline ends. CDR1 is SGHNT and CDR2 is YYREEE in the germline V gene (reference sequence). CDR3 size: 13 residues. In nucleotides, the CDR3 is TGTGCCAGCAGCTTGGGACAGCGCAATGAGCAGTTCTTC. It encodes CASSLGQRNEQFF.